This T cell receptor (beta chain) is drawn from a study of beta chain features in type 1 diabetes. Study-level information: The study found patients and healthy donors alike in age, gender and cell yields. Findings and caveats of the study: PCR could preferentially amplify shorter templates, alike in patients and controls. Researchers reported that naive, central memory and Treg TCRB repertoires appeared more similar in patients than in healthy donors. For type 1 diabetes patients, VDJ junctions showed fewer insertions and more deletions.

What was sequenced were expressed TCRB transcripts, since all of the isolated RNA had been reverse transcribed. Using immunoSEQ multiplex PCR, the repertoire was profiled, and TCRdb retains in-frame clones only, with some absent. Of 150,000 to 190,000 clones in the sample, approximately 10% were seen once. The V and J ends lost 5 bases and 2 bases, in that order; junction bases with no gene match: 9. Germline V gene sequence: CDR1 SNHLY, CDR2 FYNNEI. The CDR3 runs 15 residues. With respect to this clone: The antigen remains unidentified.

V is TRBV2 and J is TRBJ2-7, with 7 positions matching TRBD2. Sequenced sample: central memory CD4+ T cells from blood. The sequence derives from a young man in good health. The chain's CDR3 is CASSIQGGATYEQYF. The DNA of the CDR3 is TGTGCCAGCAGTATCCAGGGAGGGGCCACCTACGAGCAGTACTTC.